The text below deals with one TCR beta chain. The DNA ends 3 residues before the CDR3 does, and the rest of the CDR3 is filled in from the germline J gene. Method: immunoSEQ multiplex PCR; TCRdb's copy keeps in-frame clones and lacks some. The table lists 50,000 or so clones, with no singletons. These data originate in a study of T cell clonality in common variable immunodeficiency. CDR3 length: 14 residues. Germline V gives CDR1 LNHDA, CDR2 SQIVND (reference sequence). Source material: peripheral blood mononuclear cells. This receptor was identified in a person between 18 and 69 years old in good health. The genes are TRBV19 and TRBJ1-2, with D unclear. CDR3 loop: CASSKPQAGIGYTF. The sequenced CDR3 bases are TGTGCCAGTAGTAAACCTCAGGCGGGGATCGGC.